Below, one T cell receptor (beta chain) is given with its context. Its target is not known. With sequencing, the targeted depth ranged from 1 in 200,000 to 1 in 1 million T cells. Here immunoSEQ multiplex PCR was the method, and the copy in TCRdb shows in-frame clones only, minus some. The profile shows some 130,000 clones, under 95% of them singletons. The CDR3 runs to 16 residues. The J segment lost 8 bases and the V segment lost 2 bases, leaving 10 bases of the junction unmatched. CDR1 and CDR2 (germline): SGDLS, YYNGEE. The entry originates in a study of cytotoxic CD8 clonotypes in ibrutinib-treated CLL. Study-wide results and limits: The study sampled sustained-remission and progressing patients at different times. Under therapy, public clonotypes either contracted or stayed stable, and they were uncommon. Clonality went higher at ibrutinib response and then dropped back toward baseline at progression.

The chain employs TRBV9 and TRBJ2-1; 10 bases are shared with TRBD2. The TCR was taken from a human donor with chronic lymphocytic leukemia. This material consisted of PBMCs, taken after 12 months of ibrutinib treatment. This CDR3 is CASSVDEAGGRDEQFF. The DNA of the CDR3 is TGTGCCAGCAGCGTCGATGAAGCGGGAGGGAGGGATGAGCAGTTCTTC.